This TCR beta chain emerged from a study of blood T cell repertoires in COVID-19. Clones were sequenced by immunoSEQ multiplex PCR, and TCRdb holds only the in-frame ones, with some missing. The sample lists 300,000 to 400,000 clones; 65% to 90% were seen once. Only a few counts were recorded for this clone. There are 16 residues in the CDR3. Germline V CDR1 and CDR2: SEHNR, FQNEAQ (reference sequence). The junction had 11 bases not matched to a gene; V was cut back by 7 bases and J by 0 bases. This TCR came from a woman aged 40-49 years with acute COVID-19. The chain recombines TRBV7-9 with TRBJ1-1, with 7 bases that match TRBD1. Sequenced sample: PBMCs or T cells enriched from blood (not recorded which). Here the CDR3 DNA reads TGTGCCAGCAACCCAGGGGGGCAGTTGTTGAACACTGAAGCTTTCTTT. Amino acid sequence: CASNPGGQLLNTEAFF.